The TCR beta chain under discussion was sequenced for a study of cytomegalovirus exposure and HLA in healthy donors. Study-level background: Within the Caucasian-associated ancestry cluster were around four fifths of the roughly 430 genotyped donors.

Germline assignment: CDR1 SGHNT and CDR2 YENEEA. V shed 5 bases and J 2 bases; nucleotides not matched to a gene: 1. The CDR3 sequence is 14 residues long. PCR involved 60 Vbeta and 13 Jbeta primers. Using immunoSEQ multiplex PCR, the repertoire was profiled, and TCRdb retains in-frame clones only, with some absent. The repertoire holds under 170,000 clones, with approximately 60% as singletons. About this clone itself: The antigen remains unidentified.

Overall study findings and caveats: The investigators catalogued 180 or so TCR beta chains as cytomegalovirus-associated. Accounts indicate the classifier identified cytomegalovirus status with strong specificity and sensitivity. In a later analysis, TCR beta V- and J-gene trimming was associated with a missense DCLRE1C variant.

The TCR comes from a woman in her sixties or seventies in good health and CMV-seropositive. This chain connects TRBV11-3 to TRBJ2-7; 12 bases are a match to TRBD2. The sequenced material came from PBMCs. The CDR3: CASSPSGRAYEQYF. In DNA form, the CDR3 reads TGTGCCAGCAGCCCTAGCGGGAGGGCCTACGAGCAGTACTTC.